Following are 16 T cell receptor beta chains from one sample sequenced in a study of T cells in narcolepsy. Sequencing used immunoSEQ multiplex PCR; TCRdb keeps in-frame clones, though not all of them. Of 15,000 to 20,000 clones in the sample, 72% were seen once. The sequencing sample was made of CD45RA- memory CD8+ T cells from PBMCs. These receptors were taken from a human donor with narcolepsy.

V and J are TRBV10-3 and TRBJ2-7, with 10 bases aligning to TRBD1. Germline V CDR1 and CDR2: ENHRY, SYGVKD. The CDR3 consists of 16 residues. J gave up 3 bases and V 3 bases, and 8 bases lay outside the gene matches. The CDR3 loop reads CAISDRQGAVLYEQYF. CDR3 in DNA: TGTGCCATCAGTGATCGACAGGGGGCCGTTCTCTACGAGCAGTACTTC.

V is TRBV11-2 and J is TRBJ2-6; the match to TRBD1 covers 8 bases. V lost 1 base to trimming and J lost 2 bases; unmatched junction nucleotides: 4. The germline CDR1 and CDR2 sequences are SGHAT and FQNNGV. The CDR3 spans 17 residues. The CDR3 sequence: CASSLAPGGTGANVLTF. As DNA, the CDR3 is TGTGCCAGCAGCTTAGCCCCAGGGGGCACTGGGGCCAACGTCCTGACTTTC.

The rearrangement joins TRBV27 to TRBJ1-3, with D perhaps matching TRBD1 (5 bases). The germline V gene has CDR1 MNHEY and CDR2 SMNVEV (reference sequence). Trimming took off 2 bases at V and 0 bases at J, with 5 bases between the two ends. The CDR3 extends over 14 amino acids. The CDR3 protein is CASSLGTSGNTIYF. In DNA form, the CDR3 reads TGTGCCAGCAGTTTAGGGACCTCTGGAAACACCATATATTTT.

The rearrangement uses TRBV7-2 and TRBJ2-5, with D perhaps assigned TRBD1 or TRBD2 (5 bases each). Germline V gives CDR1 SGHTA, CDR2 FQGNSA. This CDR3 has 14 residues. V dropped 5 bases and J dropped 5 bases, with 15 bases sitting between them. DNA for the CDR3: TGTGCCAGCAGCCCTGTTTGGGGCGGGGAGACCCAGTACTTC. This gives the protein CASSPVWGGETQYF.

The chain recombines TRBV10-1 with TRBJ2-3; D call uncertain. CDR3 length: 16 residues. CDR1 is WNHNN, CDR2 SYGVQD, per germline (reference sequence). The V end lost 6 bases, the J end lost 2 bases, and 18 bases lay between the germline ends. The CDR3 loop is CASSPVPRQLTDTQYF. CDR3 sequence (DNA): TGCGCCAGCAGCCCAGTGCCCAGACAACTCACAGATACGCAGTATTTT.

This clone was detected only once. The chain has TRBV7-2 and TRBJ1-1; tentative D call: TRBD1 (5 bases). This CDR3 spans 15 amino acids. V was trimmed by 6 bases and J by 0 bases, leaving 14 bases between them. Germline assignment: CDR1 SGHTA and CDR2 FQGNSA. CDR3 in DNA: TGTGCCAGCAGTTACCTAGACAGAATGAACACTGAAGCTTTCTTT. Protein product: CASSYLDRMNTEAFF. Together with reference TRBV7-2 and TRBJ1-1, the CDR3 gives the full variable domain: GAGVSQSPSNKVTEKGKDVELRCDPISGHTALYWYRQSLGQGLEFLIYFQGNSAPDKSGLPSDRFSAERTGGSVSTLTIQRTQQEDSAVYLCASSYLDRMNTEAFFGQGTRLTVV.

This chain joins TRBV19 and TRBJ1-6; D is ambiguous. V was pared by 2 bases and J by 6 bases, with 11 bases between. The CDR3 covers 15 residues. CDR1 and CDR2 from the germline V gene are LNHDA and SQIVND (reference sequence). CDR3 amino acids: CASSINGDFNSPLHF. Written as DNA, the CDR3 is TGTGCCAGTAGTATAAACGGGGATTTTAATTCACCCCTCCACTTT.

The chain combines TRBV7-8 with TRBJ2-1; the match to TRBD2 covers 10 bases. Trimming at V came to 1 base and at J to 8 bases, leaving 8 bases not matched to a gene. Germline CDR1 is SGHVS and CDR2 is FQNEAQ. The length of the CDR3 is 16 residues. The CDR3 DNA reads TGTGCCAGCAGCTTAGGAAAGGCTAGCGGGAGACATGAGCAGTTCTTC. Translated: CASSLGKASGRHEQFF.

The rearrangement joins TRBV7-6 to TRBJ1-1; D ambiguous. V was cut by 1 base and J by 1 base, with 10 bases left in between. CDR1 SGHVS and CDR2 FNYEAQ come from the germline V gene. The CDR3 contains 15 residues. Here the CDR3 reads CASSLVPGPNTEAFF. As DNA, the CDR3 is TGTGCCAGCAGCTTAGTACCTGGACCGAACACTGAAGCTTTCTTT.

CDR3 in DNA: TGCGCCAGCAGGGCTCTCACTGAAGCTTTCTTT. It is translated as CASRALTEAFF. This chain links TRBV10-2 with TRBJ1-1; no reliable D call. The CDR3 is 11 residues long. The germline gives CDR1 WSHSY, CDR2 SAAADI. V lost 6 bases, J lost 4 bases, and 6 bases lay in between.

The chain uses TRBV2 and TRBJ2-7; D is ambiguous. V was shortened by 6 bases and J by 8 bases, with 23 bases between the two germline ends. The length of the CDR3 is 15 residues. Germline CDR1 SNHLY, CDR2 FYNNEI. The CDR3 is CASRAAGSKLSQQYF. The CDR3 DNA sequence: TGTGCCAGCAGGGCTGCCGGTTCCAAACTTAGCCAGCAGTACTTC.

The chain has TRBV2 and TRBJ2-2; 9 positions agree with TRBD2. The V gene end was trimmed by 9 bases and the J gene end by 3 bases; junction bases not matched to a gene: 11. This CDR3 is 16 amino acids long. CDR1 and CDR2 (germline): SNHLY, FYNNEI. This CDR3 reads CASSSRGGAYTGELFF. The CDR3 coding sequence is TGTGCCAGTTCTAGTCGCGGGGGGGCGTACACCGGGGAGCTGTTTTTT.

This rearrangement joins TRBV7-9 to TRBJ1-2, with 8 bases lining up with TRBD1. The CDR3 totals 14 residues. V shed 1 base, J shed 7 bases, and the junction held 5 bases outside the gene matches. CDR1 is SEHNR, CDR2 FQNEAQ, per germline (reference sequence). CDR3 in amino acids: CASSLETGGGGYTF. The CDR3, as DNA: TGTGCCAGCAGCTTAGAAACAGGGGGAGGTGGCTACACCTTC.

This chain joins TRBV7-6 and TRBJ1-1, with D possibly matching TRBD1 (5 bases). V lost 5 bases, J lost 5 bases, and 24 bases lay in between. In germline, CDR1 is SGHVS, CDR2 FNYEAQ. The CDR3 is 17 residues long. The CDR3 loop reads CASSPGGSRSRRTEAFF. The CDR3 coding sequence is TGTGCCAGCAGCCCTGGGGGAAGCCGTTCCAGGCGGACTGAAGCTTTCTTT.

This sequence joins TRBV6-1 and TRBJ1-2; 12 bases line up with TRBD1. The length of the CDR3 is 14 residues. Germline V CDR1 and CDR2: MNHNS, SASEGT. Unmatched junction bases numbered 5, after V lost 6 bases and J lost 6 bases. The CDR3 loop reads CASRPGQGAHGYTF. For the CDR3, the DNA is TGTGCCAGCAGACCGGGACAGGGGGCGCATGGCTACACCTTC.

J is TRBJ1-4 and V is TRBV11-2; D is possibly TRBD1 (5 bases). There are 16 residues in the CDR3. Trimming left V 5 bases short and J 5 bases short, with 18 bases between. Germline V CDR1 and CDR2: SGHAT, FQNNGV. As DNA, the CDR3 is TGTGCCAGCAGCCTCTACTCAGGGAAGAGCAATGAAAAACTGTTTTTT. The encoded protein is CASSLYSGKSNEKLFF.